The 9 T cell receptor beta chains presented below share a single source sample, sequenced in a study of CD8 T cells in Susac syndrome. With random hexamers, reverse transcription was performed on about 0.5 to 1 ug of RNA. Each CDR3 protein gets one entry after TCRdb re-called the immunoSEQ multiplex PCR reads with MiXCR. The top ten clones hold more than 0.1% of a sample with some 200,000 distinct CDR3 sequences, roughly 94% of them seen once. Sequenced material: CD4+ T cells from PBMCs. The origin of the receptors is a human donor in good health.

The chain couples TRBV30 to TRBJ1-2, with D unresolved. Trimming removed 4 bases at V and 4 bases at J, with 13 bases between. The CDR3 loop spans 13 amino acids. CDR1 and CDR2 from the germline V gene are GTSNPN and SVGIG (reference sequence). The CDR3: CAWNEGFGYGYTF. The CDR3 DNA is TGTGCCTGGAACGAGGGTTTCGGCTATGGCTACACCTTC.

The genes are TRBV12-3 or TRBV12-4 and TRBJ2-3, with unresolved D. The CDR3 is made up of 12 amino acids. Between the trimmed V and J ends, which lost 6 bases and 2 bases, there was a span of 6 bases. CDR3 residues: CASRQSTDTQYF. CDR3 sequence (DNA): TGTGCCAGCAGACAATCCACAGATACGCAGTATTTT.

The gene calls are TRBV29-1 and TRBJ2-7; perhaps TRBD2 as D (5 bases). Germline CDR1 and CDR2: SQVTM and ANQGSEA. The CDR3 runs 13 residues. Trimming left V 6 bases short and J 6 bases short, with 18 bases between. CDR3 bases: TGCAGCGTCGATACCACATTGGCGGGCGAGCAGTACTTC. Its protein is CSVDTTLAGEQYF.

The chain links TRBV29-1 to TRBJ2-7, with 11 bases aligning to TRBD2. Germline V gene sequence: CDR1 SQVTM, CDR2 ANQGSEA. There are 16 residues in the CDR3. The V gene end was trimmed by 5 bases and the J gene end by 3 bases; junction bases not matched to a gene: 12. The CDR3 protein is CSVTGTSGGKIYEQYF. CDR3 sequence (DNA): TGCAGCGTTACCGGGACTAGCGGAGGTAAGATCTACGAGCAGTACTTC.

In regard to this clonotype: The junction shows a germline mismatch at one end, possibly a read error. The chain links TRBV20-1 to TRBJ1-1; 8 bases line up with TRBD1. The CDR3 consists of 13 residues. The V gene's germline CDR1 is DFQATT and CDR2 SNEGSKA (reference sequence). The CDR3 sequence is CSARGQGGQSAFF. The CDR3 DNA is TGCAGTGCAAGAGGACAGGGAGGACAGTCTGCTTTCTTT.

This sequence joins TRBV20-1 and TRBJ1-2, with no clear D. Germline V CDR1 and CDR2: DFQATT, SNEGSKA (reference sequence). V shed 5 bases and J shed 4 bases, with 11 bases lying between them. This CDR3 is 12 amino acids long. This CDR3 reads CSAPGVFYGYTF. The CDR3 bases are TGCAGTGCTCCGGGCGTTTTCTATGGCTACACCTTC.

This clonotype came up once. The chain uses TRBV6-5 and TRBJ2-1, with D perhaps TRBD1 (6 bases). Germline V gene sequence: CDR1 MNHEY, CDR2 SVGAGI. V shed 8 bases and J shed 9 bases, with 20 bases lying between them. The CDR3 spans 14 residues. CDR3 nucleotides: TGTGCCAGCCGGGATAGGGACAAACGGGGTGAGCAGTTCTTC. Its translation is CASRDRDKRGEQFF.

This rearrangement joins TRBV19 to TRBJ2-7; no clear D gene. The germline gives CDR1 LNHDA, CDR2 SQIVND (reference sequence). V lost 3 bases and J lost 2, with 8 bases in between. The CDR3 extends over 13 amino acids. CDR3 protein: CASSMNPAYEQYF. The CDR3, as DNA: TGTGCCAGTAGTATGAACCCCGCCTACGAGCAGTACTTC.

This sequence joins TRBV5-1 and TRBJ1-4; weak D call: TRBD1 (6 bases). Trimming removed 2 bases at V and 3 bases at J, with 8 bases between. CDR3 length equals 14 residues. CDR1 and CDR2 from the germline V gene are SGHRS and YFSETQ. The CDR3 spells CASSFPGANEKLFF. The CDR3, as DNA: TGCGCCAGCAGCTTTCCAGGGGCTAATGAAAAACTGTTTTTT.